Presented here are 5 T cell receptor beta chains from one specimen sequenced in a study of blood T cell repertoires in COVID-19. Only in-frame clones appear in the TCRdb table, and some are missing; sequencing was by immunoSEQ multiplex PCR. In the table there are about 210,000 clones, roughly 88% of which are singletons. What was sequenced was PBMCs or T cells enriched from blood (not recorded which). Source of these receptors: a woman between 40 and 50 years old with acute COVID-19.

The chain has TRBV5-1 and TRBJ1-2; possibly TRBD1 for D (6 bases). The germline gives CDR1 SGHRS, CDR2 YFSETQ. This CDR3 spans 13 amino acids. Trimming stripped 3 bases from V and 10 bases from J, with 16 bases between. CDR3 sequence reads: CASSSGQSDDYTF. The DNA for the CDR3 is TGCGCCAGCAGCTCCGGACAGAGTGACGACTACACCTTC.

The genes are TRBV19 and TRBJ2-1; D is uncertain. Germline V gene data show CDR1 as LNHDA and CDR2 as SQIVND (reference sequence). There are 14 residues in the CDR3. V was pared by 3 bases and J by 3 bases, with 9 bases between. The DNA of the CDR3 is TGTGCCAGTAGTATTGAGCTTATCTACAATGAGCAGTTCTTC. Its protein is CASSIELIYNEQFF.

This clone was seen a single time. The rearrangement joins TRBV12-3 or TRBV12-4 to TRBJ1-1, with D perhaps TRBD1 (6 bases). The CDR3 runs to 13 residues. Trimming cost V 7 bases and J 6 bases, with 15 bases left between them. CDR3 in DNA: TGTGCCAGCACGGAGGGAGGGGGAGCTGAAGCTTTCTTT. Translation gives CASTEGGGAEAFF.

The V call is TRBV7-2, the J call TRBJ2-1; 7 bases align to TRBD2. The V gene end was trimmed by 5 bases and the J gene end by 10 bases; junction bases not matched to a gene: 8. This CDR3 spans 13 amino acids. Germline values: CDR1 SGHTA, CDR2 FQGNSA. CDR3 amino acids: CASSPTSLKEQFF. The CDR3 coding sequence is TGTGCCAGCAGCCCGACTAGCCTAAAGGAGCAGTTCTTC.

This clone came up once. The CDR3 spells CASNLDSYNEQFF. Written as DNA, the CDR3 is TGTGCCAGCAATCTAGACAGTTACAATGAGCAGTTCTTC. This chain links TRBV7-2 with TRBJ2-1; D perhaps matches TRBD1 (5 bases). Germline V gene data show CDR1 as SGHTA and CDR2 as FQGNSA. The CDR3 has 13 amino acids. The V end lost 7 bases, the J end lost 4 bases, and 11 bases lay between the germline ends.